Each of the 8 T cell receptor beta chains below was sequenced from the same sample in a study of blood T cell repertoires in COVID-19. Assay: immunoSEQ multiplex PCR; the TCRdb copy retains only in-frame clones and omits some. The sample has 100,000 to 150,000 clones; less than 90% are singletons. Source material: peripheral blood. The receptor source for this set is a man older than 75 with active or convalescent COVID-19.

This clone was seen a handful of times. The chain carries TRBV19 and TRBJ1-5; no clear D gene. The CDR3 covers 15 residues. Germline V gene lookup returns CDR1 LNHDA and CDR2 SQIVND (reference sequence). Trimming shortened V by 2 bases and J by 7 bases, and 15 bases separated the two germline ends. The CDR3 loop is CASSISSGSRQPQHF. The CDR3 DNA follows: TGTGCCAGTAGTATATCATCCGGTTCGAGACAGCCCCAGCATTTT.

J is TRBJ2-5 and V is TRBV10-3; TRBD1 matches at 7 bases. CDR3 length: 13 residues. Germline CDR1 reads ENHRY; CDR2 reads SYGVKD. The V and J ends lost 6 bases and 3 bases, in that order; junction bases with no gene match: 4. In nucleotides, the CDR3 is TGTGCCATCAGATCAGGACAGGAAGAGACCCAGTACTTC. Its protein product is CAIRSGQEETQYF.

CDR3 in amino acids: CAISGGGSEKLFF. The DNA of the CDR3 is TGTGCCATAAGTGGGGGGGGTAGTGAAAAACTGTTTTTT. This sequence joins TRBV11-3 and TRBJ1-4, with a weak D call TRBD1 (5 bases). V was clipped by 10 bases and J by 7 bases, with 16 bases between them. In germline, CDR1 is SGHNT, CDR2 YENEEA. CDR3 length equals 13 residues.

This chain connects TRBV6-5 to TRBJ1-2; D remains ambiguous. Trimming removed 5 bases from V and 4 bases from J, with 17 bases in between. Germline V lookup: CDR1 MNHEY, CDR2 SVGAGI. The CDR3 extends over 15 amino acids. CDR3 sequence (DNA): TGTGCCAGCAGTCCCCACAGCTCAACGACCTATGGCTACACCTTC. This gives the protein CASSPHSSTTYGYTF.

V gene TRBV11-2 combines with J gene TRBJ2-5; 9 nucleotides line up with TRBD2. In germline, CDR1 is SGHAT, CDR2 FQNNGV. This CDR3 contains 15 residues. V lost 5 bases and J lost 5; bases outside the gene matches: 9. CDR3: CASSPRTSVDETQYF. The DNA of the CDR3 is TGTGCCAGCAGCCCGCGGACTAGCGTCGACGAGACCCAGTACTTC.

The CDR3 nucleotides are TGTGCCACCAGTGATTTCCAGGGGGCGCGTACGCAGTATTTT. Translation: CATSDFQGARTQYF. This sequence joins TRBV24-1 and TRBJ2-3; 8 bases map to TRBD1. Losses at the gene ends were 1 base for V and 8 bases for J; bases not matched to a gene: 4. Looked up from germline, CDR1 is KGHDR and CDR2 is SFDVKD. The CDR3 length is 14 residues.

This chain joins TRBV6-5 and TRBJ1-1; D might be TRBD1 (6 bases). The CDR3 has 15 residues. V lost 0 bases and J lost 1, with 9 bases in between. Looked up from germline, CDR1 is MNHEY and CDR2 is SVGAGI. This CDR3 is CASSYSVDRNTEAFF. For the CDR3, the DNA is TGTGCCAGCAGTTACTCCGTGGACAGGAACACTGAAGCTTTCTTT.

The chain recombines TRBV5-4 with TRBJ2-1; 9 nucleotides agree with TRBD2. Germline V gene sequence: CDR1 SGHNT, CDR2 YYREEE (reference sequence). After removal of 5 bases from V and 0 bases from J, the junction contained 6 bases not matched to a gene. The CDR3 covers 16 residues. As DNA, the CDR3 is TGTGCCAGCAGACAAAGCGGGGGGTTCTCCTACAATGAGCAGTTCTTC. This sequence encodes CASRQSGGFSYNEQFF.